A selection of T cell receptor beta chains follows, all from one sample in a study of blood T cells in healthy people across ages. MiXCR, applied by TCRdb to the 5' RACE reads, yields one record per CDR3 protein. The table shows around 900,000 distinct CDR3 sequences, with more than 25% occurring only once. Sequenced: blood. The receptors were gathered from an elderly woman in good health. Both conserved end residues are part of each CDR3. Each record gives: V gene, J gene, D gene, CDR3 protein. The D gene is left open where the match is weak.

TRBV9	TRBJ2-3	TRBD2	CASSVDQGSGSGGDTQYF
TRBV12-3/TRBV12-4	TRBJ1-1	-	CASSSGMNTEAFF
TRBV9	TRBJ2-1	TRBD2	CASSAGTSGGGSNF
TRBV6-5	TRBJ1-2	-	CASSQKAYYGYTF
TRBV7-9	TRBJ2-3	TRBD2	CASSLSSLAVATDTQYF
TRBV27	TRBJ1-2	TRBD1	CASSPTGTGGGGYTF
TRBV12-3/TRBV12-4	TRBJ2-3	-	CASSPDGTLSTDVQYF
TRBV5-1	TRBJ1-2	TRBD1	CASSRDSWSYGYTF
TRBV4-3	TRBJ2-3	-	CASSQTYGGGGYTDTQYF
TRBV7-2	TRBJ2-7	TRBD2	CASSLKGLACSYEQYF
TRBV7-2	TRBJ1-2	-	CASSSFGGTHGYTF
TRBV4-1	TRBJ1-1	-	CASSQVQGQTEAFF
TRBV7-2	TRBJ1-4	-	CASREGRVAEKLFF
TRBV10-3	TRBJ1-5	-	CAIKDQPQHF
TRBV10-3	TRBJ2-3	-	CAISGGGAEVTDTQYF
TRBV5-1	TRBJ2-6	TRBD2	CASSIWTSGPGANVLTF
TRBV6-5	TRBJ2-5	TRBD1	CASRGTVETQYF
TRBV7-2	TRBJ2-7	-	CASSAKGGGREQYF
TRBV4-3	TRBJ1-1	-	CASSLSGRAGTEAFF
TRBV6-5	TRBJ1-2	-	CASSTGTNGYTF
TRBV11-2	TRBJ2-5	TRBD2	CASSPGGKGEETQYF
TRBV7-9	TRBJ2-5	-	CASSLASRETQYF
TRBV6-1	TRBJ2-1	-	CASSERSNRRGSNEQFF
TRBV7-2	TRBJ1-4	TRBD1	CASSLALGQGARKLFF
TRBV28	TRBJ2-7	TRBD1	CASTRDRVVYEQYF
TRBV15	TRBJ2-2	-	CATSRGEGASTGELFF
TRBV12-3/TRBV12-4	TRBJ2-3	-	CASGREIRADTQYF
TRBV7-2	TRBJ2-3	-	CASSKIVADTQYF
TRBV27	TRBJ2-1	-	CASTPVAPSSYNEQFF
TRBV10-3	TRBJ2-1	TRBD2	CAISTPGGGTWNEQFF
TRBV7-9	TRBJ1-2	-	CASSLAGAFGYTF
TRBV12-3/TRBV12-4	TRBJ1-3	-	CASRIGLYRTSGNTIYF
TRBV6-6	TRBJ1-1	-	CASTRVGGTAFF
TRBV12-3/TRBV12-4	TRBJ2-3	-	CASSLSGGSADTQYF
TRBV5-1	TRBJ1-1	-	CASSLPTQNTEAFF
TRBV27	TRBJ1-1	-	CASSRHEGLYTEAFF
TRBV20-1	TRBJ1-2	-	CSAKVFGANYGYTF
TRBV10-3	TRBJ1-6	-	CAISAEGIQAPLHF
TRBV5-4	TRBJ2-2	-	CASSAAGSAGELFF
TRBV5-1	TRBJ2-5	TRBD2	CASTLQWGGGETQYF
TRBV21-1	TRBJ1-2	-	CASRLLPGRGNNGYTF
TRBV7-2	TRBJ2-5	TRBD2	CASSRSGVGETQYF
TRBV25-1	TRBJ1-4	-	CASSETRTLPEKLFF
TRBV3-1	TRBJ2-6	TRBD2	CASSWGWASGGTSGANVLTF
TRBV7-2	TRBJ2-7	-	CASSPQWGDYEQYF
TRBV24-1	TRBJ2-3	-	CTTSDLGQNWADTQYF
TRBV21-1	TRBJ2-1	-	CANLIQRGADREQFF
TRBV6-5	TRBJ1-2	-	CASSFARGSGGYTF
TRBV20-1	TRBJ1-1	TRBD1	CSAQGGGVGTEAFF
TRBV20-1	TRBJ1-2	-	CSAIPGTLRVGYTF
TRBV14	TRBJ1-2	-	CASSQALMRGYTF
TRBV20-1	TRBJ1-2	-	CSIKRGRGYGYTF
TRBV15	TRBJ2-1	TRBD2	CATSRVAGGNNEQFF